These 24 T cell receptor beta chains originate from one sample sequenced in a study of cytomegalovirus exposure and HLA in healthy donors. The repertoire was sequenced with immunoSEQ multiplex PCR; TCRdb's copy has only in-frame clones and lacks some. The sample lists 150,000 to 200,000 clones; 86% were seen once. Specimen: PBMCs. The receptors come from a woman in her late teens or twenties in good health and CMV-seronegative.

The rearrangement joins TRBV20-1 to TRBJ1-1; D is unresolved. The CDR3 sequence is 11 residues long. Germline V CDR1 and CDR2: DFQATT, SNEGSKA (reference sequence). DNA of the CDR3: TGCACTACAGTGATGAACACTGAAGCTTTCTTT. This translates into CTTVMNTEAFF.

The chain has TRBV18 and TRBJ1-2; a weak D match, TRBD1 (6 bases). V shed 3 bases and J shed 0 bases, with 14 bases lying between them. The length of the CDR3 is 16 residues. The germline V gene has CDR1 KGHSH and CDR2 LQKENI. CDR3 protein: CASSPKTDRANYGYTF. CDR3 DNA sequence: TGTGCCAGCTCACCTAAAACGGACAGAGCTAACTATGGCTACACCTTC.

The rearrangement links TRBV6-4 to TRBJ1-1; D is ambiguous. The germline V gene encodes CDR1 MRHNA and CDR2 SNTAGT. The CDR3 runs 15 residues. Trimming removed 6 bases at V and 3 bases at J, with 17 bases between. The CDR3 loop reads CASRKERGADTEAFF. The CDR3 nucleotides are TGTGCCAGCAGAAAAGAAAGAGGAGCAGACACTGAAGCTTTCTTT.

The J gene is TRBJ1-1, the V gene TRBV11-2; D is possibly TRBD1 (5 bases). Germline V CDR1 and CDR2: SGHAT, FQNNGV. The CDR3 has 15 amino acids. Trimming pared 4 bases from V and 0 bases from J, leaving 12 bases between. CDR3 residues: CASSSLGALNTEAFF. The DNA for the CDR3 is TGTGCCAGCAGCTCCTTAGGGGCATTGAACACTGAAGCTTTCTTT.

The chain has TRBV6-1 and TRBJ1-5; D may be TRBD1 (5 bases). Trimming stripped 3 bases from V and 7 bases from J, with 16 bases between. The CDR3 spans 15 residues. CDR1 MNHNS and CDR2 SASEGT come from the germline V gene. The CDR3 here is CASSESGGAGQPQHF. Written as DNA, the CDR3 is TGTGCCAGCAGTGAGTCGGGGGGAGCGGGGCAGCCCCAGCATTTT.

This clone was seen once. CDR3 in amino acids: CASSLATGELFF. Written as DNA, the CDR3 is TGTGCCAGCAGTTTGGCCACCGGGGAGCTGTTTTTT. The rearrangement links TRBV28 to TRBJ2-2, with D hard to call. The germline V gene encodes CDR1 MDHEN and CDR2 SYDVKM. The CDR3 loop spans 12 amino acids. V was shortened by 3 bases and J by 4 bases, with 3 bases between the two germline ends.

This clone is a singleton in its sample. V gene TRBV4-2 combines with J gene TRBJ2-1; D is undetermined. CDR1 and CDR2 from the germline V gene are LGHNA and YNFKEQ. V was pared by 1 base and J by 4 bases, with 11 bases between. The CDR3 runs to 15 residues. CDR3 DNA: TGTGCCAGCAGCCAAGTGGCGGAGACTTACAATGAGCAGTTCTTC. Amino acid sequence: CASSQVAETYNEQFF.

As to this clone: Germline is not matched at one junction end, which may reflect a read error. The V and J genes are TRBV7-8 and TRBJ2-1, with D possibly being TRBD2 (6 bases). Germline V gene data show CDR1 as SGHVS and CDR2 as FQNEAQ. The CDR3 covers 15 residues. CDR3 DNA: TGTGCCAGCAGCCCGCTCCGGGACTCCCACAATGAGCAGTTCTTC. Translation gives CASSPLRDSHNEQFF.

The V gene is TRBV5-1, the J gene TRBJ2-7; the match to TRBD1 covers 8 bases. The V gene's germline CDR1 is SGHRS and CDR2 YFSETQ. The V gene end was trimmed by 0 bases and the J gene end by 9 bases; junction bases not matched to a gene: 11. The CDR3 sequence is 15 residues long. The CDR3 region has the DNA TGCGCCAGCAGCTTGGATACAGGGGGGCCTACGGGGCAGTACTTC. Amino acid sequence: CASSLDTGGPTGQYF.

The gene calls are TRBV10-3 and TRBJ1-2; 9 bases line up with TRBD1. Germline loops: CDR1 ENHRY, CDR2 SYGVKD. The J segment lost 3 bases and the V segment lost 6 bases, leaving 11 bases of the junction unmatched. The CDR3 spans 16 residues. The CDR3 loop is CAIRDAGQGEYYGYTF. For the CDR3, the DNA is TGTGCCATCAGGGACGCGGGACAGGGAGAGTACTATGGCTACACCTTC.

The J gene is TRBJ2-7, the V gene TRBV27, with D possibly matching TRBD2 (6 bases). Between the trimmed V and J ends, which lost 8 bases and 6 bases, there was a span of 20 bases. From germline, CDR1 is MNHEY and CDR2 SMNVEV (reference sequence). The CDR3 has 14 amino acids. CDR3 amino acids: CASAQIGGQREQYF. For the CDR3, the DNA is TGTGCCAGCGCCCAAATCGGGGGTCAGCGCGAGCAGTACTTC.

The chain is built from TRBV7-2 and TRBJ2-7; 11 bases are shared with TRBD2. Germline lookup yields CDR1 SGHTA and CDR2 FQGNSA. With V trimmed by 1 base and J by 4 bases, 3 bases remained unmatched. The CDR3 sequence is 15 residues long. The CDR3 DNA follows: TGTGCCAGCAGCTTAGAGCTAGCGGGGGGTTACGAGCAGTACTTC. Translation: CASSLELAGGYEQYF.

The rearrangement uses TRBV9 and TRBJ1-1; D is unresolved. Germline values: CDR1 SGDLS, CDR2 YYNGEE. This CDR3 contains 13 residues. V was cut by 1 base and J by 1 base, with 5 bases left in between. The CDR3 sequence is CASSVSRNTEAFF. The CDR3 DNA is TGTGCCAGCAGCGTATCTCGGAACACTGAAGCTTTCTTT.

V is TRBV19 and J is TRBJ2-3; D not certain. The CDR3 sequence is 14 residues long. Trimming took off 3 bases at V and 7 bases at J, with 14 bases between the two ends. Germline V gene sequence: CDR1 LNHDA, CDR2 SQIVND (reference sequence). Here the CDR3 DNA reads TGTGCCAGTAGTATGGTGGGCGCCCAAAATACGCAGTATTTT. Its protein is CASSMVGAQNTQYF.

Points on this clone: A read error may account for a junction end that differs from germline. V usage is TRBV5-1 and J usage is TRBJ2-7; tentatively, D is TRBD1 (6 bases). Germline V gene lookup returns CDR1 SGHRS and CDR2 YFSETQ. The CDR3 spans 14 residues. The DNA for the CDR3 is TGCGCCAGCAGTTTGGACAGCCAGATCTACGAGCAGTACTTC. It encodes CASSLDSQIYEQYF.

The J gene is TRBJ2-7, the V gene TRBV5-1; 8 bases fit TRBD1. Germline CDR1 reads SGHRS; CDR2 reads YFSETQ. Trimming cost V 7 bases and J 3 bases; bases outside gene matches: 12. The CDR3 length is 15 residues. CDR3 region: CASRGQGAENYEQYF. Written as DNA, the CDR3 is TGCGCCAGCCGGGGCCAGGGGGCTGAAAACTACGAGCAGTACTTC.

This rearrangement joins TRBV7-2 to TRBJ2-7, with a weak D call TRBD2 (6 bases). The V gene lost 5 bases and the J gene lost 9 bases, with 14 bases spanning the gap. This CDR3 spans 12 amino acids. Germline values: CDR1 SGHTA, CDR2 FQGNSA. Here the CDR3 reads CASSAGYAGQYF. CDR3 sequence (DNA): TGTGCCAGCAGCGCGGGGTATGCGGGGCAGTACTTC.

The rearrangement links TRBV5-6 to TRBJ1-6, with D uncertain. Trimming cost V 1 base and J 4 bases, with 6 bases left between them. The CDR3 is 14 residues long. Germline lookup yields CDR1 SGHDT and CDR2 YYEEEE. CDR3 amino acids: CASSLKRYNSPLHF. CDR3 DNA: TGTGCCAGCAGCTTGAAGCGTTATAATTCACCCCTCCACTTT.

As for this clone: This same CDR3 is encoded by further DNA sequences in the sample. The rearrangement links TRBV25-1 to TRBJ2-2; D is possibly TRBD2 (7 bases). V lost 3 bases and J lost 5, with 22 bases in between. The V gene's germline CDR1 is MGHDK and CDR2 SYGVNS. The CDR3 loop spans 18 amino acids. CDR3 amino acids: CASSDWLEGGGATGELFF. Written as DNA, the CDR3 is TGTGCCAGCAGTGACTGGTTAGAGGGAGGGGGAGCGACCGGGGAGCTGTTTTTT.

The chain combines TRBV4-1 with TRBJ2-7, with D possibly TRBD1 on 5 matching bases. CDR1 MGHRA and CDR2 YSYEKL come from the germline V gene. CDR3 size: 15 residues. V lost 5 bases and J lost 0, with 14 bases in between. The CDR3 loop is CASSYRNPSSYEQYF. CDR3 in DNA: TGCGCCAGCAGCTACAGGAACCCTAGCTCCTACGAGCAGTACTTC.

The V and J genes are TRBV6-1 and TRBJ2-7, with 7 bases lining up with TRBD2. Per germline, CDR1 MNHNS and CDR2 SASEGT. The J segment lost 11 bases and the V segment lost 1 base, leaving 2 bases of the junction unmatched. CDR3 length: 11 amino acids. This CDR3 is CASSEGLAEYF. DNA for the CDR3: TGTGCCAGCAGTGAAGGGCTAGCGGAGTACTTC.

The V call is TRBV5-4, the J call TRBJ1-2; D is unresolved. The CDR3 length is 14 residues. Trimming left V 4 bases short and J 0 bases short, with 10 bases between. Germline CDR1 reads SGHNT; CDR2 reads YYREEE (reference sequence). The CDR3 DNA is TGTGCCAGCAGCCCCGATTTAGCTAACTATGGCTACACCTTC. Amino acids: CASSPDLANYGYTF. The full variable domain, with the rest looked up from reference TRBV5-4 and TRBJ1-2, is ETGVTQSPTHLIKTRGQQVTLRCSSQSGHNTVSWYQQALGQGPQFIFQYYREEENGRGNFPPRFSGLQFPNYSSELNVNALELDDSALYLCASSPDLANYGYTFGSGTRLTVV.

The CDR3 loop reads CASNLGHSTDTQYF. The CDR3 coding sequence is TGTGCCAGCAACCTAGGTCACAGCACAGATACGCAGTATTTT. V gene TRBV7-9 combines with J gene TRBJ2-3; D call uncertain. Between the trimmed V and J ends, which lost 7 bases and 0 bases, there was a span of 11 bases. The CDR3 extends over 14 amino acids. Germline V gene data show CDR1 as SEHNR and CDR2 as FQNEAQ (reference sequence). The complete variable domain, with remaining parts taken from reference TRBV7-9 and TRBJ2-3, reads DTGVSQNPRHKITKRGQNVTFRCDPISEHNRLYWYRQTLGQGPEFLTYFQNEAQLEKSRLLSDRFSAERPKGSFSTLEIQRTEQGDSAMYLCASNLGHSTDTQYFGPGTRLTVL.

The J gene is TRBJ1-2, the V gene TRBV15; maybe TRBD1 (6 bases). The CDR3 consists of 17 residues. Germline V lookup: CDR1 LNHNV, CDR2 YYDKDF (reference sequence). V lost 0 bases, J lost 4 bases, and 18 bases lay in between. The CDR3 nucleotides read TGTGCCACCAGCAGAGATAGGACAGACGCGGAGACCTATGGCTACACCTTC. Its translation: CATSRDRTDAETYGYTF. The full variable domain, completed using reference TRBV15 and TRBJ1-2, is DAMVIQNPRYQVTQFGKPVTLSCSQTLNHNVMYWYQQKSSQAPKLLFHYYDKDFNNEADTPDNFQSRRPNTSFCFLDIRSPGLGDTAMYLCATSRDRTDAETYGYTFGSGTRLTVV.